This T cell receptor beta chain was obtained from a study of T cell responses to AZD1222 COVID-19 vaccine. Study background: Second-dose timings of about 4 or about 12 weeks were pooled.

This clone was counted a few times. TCRdb's table, derived via immunoSEQ multiplex PCR, lists solely in-frame clones and lacks some. The sample has around 130,000 clones, roughly nine tenths seen once. Between the trimmed V and J ends, which lost 6 bases and 11 bases, there was a span of 14 bases. This CDR3 comprises 12 residues. Sample: peripheral blood, taken on day 0 of AZD1222 vaccination. The clonotype was recovered from an adult in good health. The chain is built from TRBV12-3 or TRBV12-4 and TRBJ1-5, with D uncertain. Here the CDR3 reads CASSVRVKAQHF. CDR3 nucleotide sequence: TGTGCCAGCAGCGTCCGCGTAAAGGCCCAGCATTTT.